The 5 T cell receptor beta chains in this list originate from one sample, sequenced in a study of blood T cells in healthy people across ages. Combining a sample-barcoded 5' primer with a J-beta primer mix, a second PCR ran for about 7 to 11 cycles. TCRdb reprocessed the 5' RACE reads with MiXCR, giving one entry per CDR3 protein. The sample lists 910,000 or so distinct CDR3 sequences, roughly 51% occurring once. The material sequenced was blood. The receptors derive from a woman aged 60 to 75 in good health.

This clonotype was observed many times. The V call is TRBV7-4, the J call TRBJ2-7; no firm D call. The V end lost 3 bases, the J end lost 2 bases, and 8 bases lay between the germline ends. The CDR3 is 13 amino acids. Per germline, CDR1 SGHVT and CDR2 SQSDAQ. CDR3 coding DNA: TGTGCCAGCAGCTTTACGGAAGCCTACGAGCAGTACTTC. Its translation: CASSFTEAYEQYF. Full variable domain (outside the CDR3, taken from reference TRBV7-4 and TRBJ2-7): GAGVSQSPRYKVAKRGRDVALRCDSISGHVTLYWYRQTLGQGSEVLTYSQSDAQRDKSGRPSGRFSAERPERSVSTLKIQRTEQGDSAVYLCASSFTEAYEQYFGPGTRLTVT.

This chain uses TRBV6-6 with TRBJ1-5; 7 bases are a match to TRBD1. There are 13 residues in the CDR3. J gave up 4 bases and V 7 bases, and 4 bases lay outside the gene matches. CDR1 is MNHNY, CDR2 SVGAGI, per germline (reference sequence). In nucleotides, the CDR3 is TGTGCCAGCAATGGACAGGTGAATCAGCCCCAGCATTTT. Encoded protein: CASNGQVNQPQHF.

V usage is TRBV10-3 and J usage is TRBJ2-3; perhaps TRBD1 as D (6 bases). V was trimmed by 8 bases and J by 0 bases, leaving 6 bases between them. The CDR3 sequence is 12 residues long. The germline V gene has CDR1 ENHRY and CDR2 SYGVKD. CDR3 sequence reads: CAIGQSTDTQYF. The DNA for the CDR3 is TGTGCCATCGGACAGAGCACAGATACGCAGTATTTT.

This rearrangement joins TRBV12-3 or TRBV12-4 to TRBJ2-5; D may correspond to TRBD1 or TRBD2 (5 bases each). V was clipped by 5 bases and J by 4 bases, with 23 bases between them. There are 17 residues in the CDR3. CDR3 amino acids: CASSRAGGTGDGETQYF. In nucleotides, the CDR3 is TGTGCCAGCAGTCGCGCGGGTGGGACCGGCGATGGAGAGACCCAGTACTTC.

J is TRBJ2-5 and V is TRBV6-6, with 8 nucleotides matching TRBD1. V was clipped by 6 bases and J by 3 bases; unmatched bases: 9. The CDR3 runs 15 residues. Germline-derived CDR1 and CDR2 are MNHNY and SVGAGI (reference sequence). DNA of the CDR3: TGTGCCAGCAGAGCGTCCCAGGGGGCCAAAGAGACCCAGTACTTC. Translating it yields CASRASQGAKETQYF.